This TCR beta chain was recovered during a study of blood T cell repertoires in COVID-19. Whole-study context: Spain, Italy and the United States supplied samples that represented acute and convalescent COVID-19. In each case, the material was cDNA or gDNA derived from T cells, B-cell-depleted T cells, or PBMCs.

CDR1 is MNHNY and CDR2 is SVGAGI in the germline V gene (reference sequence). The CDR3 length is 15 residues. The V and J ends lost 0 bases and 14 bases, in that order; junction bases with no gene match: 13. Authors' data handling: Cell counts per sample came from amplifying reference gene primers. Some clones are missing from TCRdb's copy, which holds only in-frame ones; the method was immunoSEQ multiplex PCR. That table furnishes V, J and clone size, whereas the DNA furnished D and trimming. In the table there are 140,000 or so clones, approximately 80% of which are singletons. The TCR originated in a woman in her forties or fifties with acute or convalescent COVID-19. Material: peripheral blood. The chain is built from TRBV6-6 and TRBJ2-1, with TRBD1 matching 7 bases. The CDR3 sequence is CASSYSAKGGSAEFF. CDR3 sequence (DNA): TGTGCCAGCAGTTACTCAGCAAAAGGGGGCTCGGCAGAGTTCTTC.